The present entry profiles one T cell receptor beta chain with its context. As processed by the authors: Amplification of reference gene primers was used by the study to estimate nucleated cell counts. Sequenced by immunoSEQ multiplex PCR; TCRdb stores in-frame clones only, minus some. For V, J and clone size, that table is used; D and trimming come from the DNA. The table has about 81,000 clones, roughly nine tenths seen once. These data are taken from a study of blood T cell repertoires in COVID-19. At the level of the study: Acute-phase and convalescent COVID-19 samples originated in the United States, Italy and Spain. Sources were T cells, B-cell-depleted T cells, or PBMCs; the material itself was cDNA or gDNA.

The clonotype was recovered from an elderly woman with active COVID-19. Sequences were obtained from peripheral blood.

The CDR3 bases are TGCGCCAGCAGTATTGAATCACAGAACACTGAAGCTTTCTTT. It translates to CASSIESQNTEAFF. V usage is TRBV5-1 and J usage is TRBJ1-1; D gene uncertain. The CDR3 totals 14 residues. The V end lost 5 bases, the J end lost 1 base, and 12 bases lay between the germline ends. From germline, CDR1 is SGHRS and CDR2 YFSETQ.